A selection of T cell receptor beta chains follows, all from one sample in a study of OX40 agonist ivuxolimab in advanced cancers. Generated by immunoSEQ multiplex PCR, the TCRdb table keeps only in-frame clones and is missing some. The data show approximately 45,000 clones, 70% to 90% seen once. Sequencing used CD4+ or CD8+ T cells sorted from blood, obtained in a trial of the OX40 agonist ivuxolimab. The receptors originated from an adult with an advanced solid tumor such as melanoma, head and neck, liver or kidney cancer. CDR3s include the opening cysteine and the closing phenylalanine or tryptophan. The order of the fields is clone size, J gene, D gene, V gene, CDR3 protein, CDR3 DNA. A D gene is named only where the DNA matches it firmly. Some rows mark clone size as missing; the rest say once, few, many or name a class of expanded clone.

>.|TRBJ2-7|.|TRBV10-3
CAISERAEPNYEQYF
TGTGCCATCAGTGAGAGGGCAGAACCCAACTACGAGCAGTACTTC
>.|TRBJ2-1|.|TRBV2
CASSVKAGNEQFF
TGTGCCAGCAGTGTGAAGGCGGGGAATGAGCAGTTCTTC
>.|TRBJ1-5|TRBD1|TRBV30
CAWSVPRTGTSNQPQHF
TGTGCCTGGAGTGTACCCCGGACAGGGACGAGCAATCAGCCCCAGCATTTT
>.|TRBJ1-1|TRBD1|TRBV30
CAWSQGQGLTEAFF
TGTGCCTGGAGCCAGGGACAGGGTTTGACTGAAGCTTTCTTT
>.|TRBJ1-2|.|TRBV14
CASSVGGSFGYTF
TGTGCCAGCAGCGTGGGAGGGAGTTTTGGCTACACCTTC
>once|TRBJ2-7|.|TRBV5-4
CASSVAPGNREQYF
TGTGCCAGCAGCGTGGCTCCGGGAAACCGCGAGCAGTACTTC
>.|TRBJ2-3|TRBD2|TRBV18
CASSPSLAATTDTQYF
TGTGCCAGCTCACCATCGCTAGCGGCCACCACAGATACGCAGTATTTT
>.|TRBJ2-7|TRBD1|TRBV9
CASSGQNRGRFCEQYF
TGTGCCAGCAGCGGACAAAACAGGGGGCGATTTTGCGAGCAGTACTTC
>.|TRBJ2-2|.|TRBV29-1
CSVLQGTLRANTGELFF
TGCAGCGTACTACAGGGTACCCTTCGCGCGAACACCGGGGAGCTGTTTTTT
>.|TRBJ2-7|.|TRBV6-6
CASLKTALAHEQYF
TGTGCCAGCTTAAAGACAGCTCTCGCCCACGAGCAGTACTTC
>.|TRBJ1-5|TRBD1|TRBV2
CASSDQGALAQPQHF
TGTGCCAGCAGTGACCAGGGGGCATTAGCTCAGCCCCAGCATTTT
>.|TRBJ2-7|TRBD1|TRBV18
CASSGSTGWEQYF
TGTGCCAGCTCAGGATCGACAGGGTGGGAGCAGTACTTC
>.|TRBJ2-1|.|TRBV5-1
CASSLTSERGSYNEQFF
TGCGCCAGCAGCTTGACTTCCGAGAGGGGTTCCTACAATGAGCAGTTCTTC
>.|TRBJ1-2|.|TRBV28
CASSSPLSWGAGYTF
TGTGCCAGCAGTTCCCCACTCTCCTGGGGGGCTGGCTACACCTTC
>.|TRBJ1-6|TRBD1|TRBV10-3
CATRTGGNSPLHF
TGTGCCACCCGGACAGGGGGCAATTCACCCCTCCACTTT
>.|TRBJ2-1|.|TRBV15
CATSRGRTVDNEQFF
TGTGCCACCAGCAGAGGGAGGACAGTCGACAATGAGCAGTTCTTC
>few|TRBJ1-6|.|TRBV7-2
CASSLDWSPLHF
TGTGCCAGCAGCTTAGATTGGTCACCCCTCCACTTT
>.|TRBJ2-7|.|TRBV30
CAWSVPRAEGYEQYF
TGTGCCTGGAGTGTACCCCGGGCAGAAGGTTACGAGCAGTACTTC
>.|TRBJ2-2|TRBD2|TRBV6-5
CASSQTSGVTGELFF
TGTGCCAGCAGCCAGACTAGCGGGGTCACCGGGGAGCTGTTTTTT
>.|TRBJ2-1|.|TRBV4-1
CASSQVAQSSYNEQFF
TGCGCCAGCAGCCAAGTTGCTCAGAGCTCCTACAATGAGCAGTTCTTC